These 31 T cell receptor beta chains came from one sample sequenced in a study of cytomegalovirus exposure and HLA in healthy donors. The PCR employed 60 Vbeta primers together with 13 Jbeta primers. Using immunoSEQ multiplex PCR, the repertoire was profiled, and TCRdb retains in-frame clones only, with some absent. Of 90,000 to 150,000 clones listed, nearly 80% are singletons. The sequenced sample consisted of PBMCs. All receptors derive from a woman aged 25 to 45 in good health and CMV-seropositive.

The chain combines TRBV6-6 with TRBJ2-7, with D unresolved. Germline values: CDR1 MNHNY, CDR2 SVGAGI (reference sequence). This CDR3 spans 12 amino acids. V was clipped by 6 bases and J by 0 bases, with 6 bases between them. This CDR3 reads CASSPSSYEQYF. CDR3 sequence (DNA): TGTGCCAGCAGCCCGAGCTCCTACGAGCAGTACTTC.

This rearrangement joins TRBV7-2 to TRBJ2-5; 9 positions agree with TRBD1. The closer fit of TRBJ2-7 to the DNA end suggests the J call may be wrong. This CDR3 comprises 14 residues. The germline gives CDR1 SGHTA, CDR2 FQGNSA. The DNA of the CDR3 is TGTGCCAGCAGCATGGGGACAGGGATCTACGAGCAGTACTTC. Encoded protein: CASSMGTGIYEQYF.

The rearrangement uses TRBV30 and TRBJ2-5; the D gene is possibly TRBD2 (5 bases). CDR1 is GTSNPN, CDR2 SVGIG, per germline (reference sequence). The ends were cut back, 5 bases at V and 1 base at J, with 8 bases in the middle. The CDR3 is 12 residues long. The chain's CDR3 is CAWARGQETQYF. The DNA of the CDR3 is TGTGCCTGGGCTCGGGGCCAAGAGACCCAGTACTTC.

The chain employs TRBV7-2 and TRBJ2-3; D is uncertain. Germline V gene lookup returns CDR1 SGHTA and CDR2 FQGNSA. This CDR3 is built from 12 residues. Deletions cut 5 bases from V and 2 bases from J, with 5 bases between. The CDR3 DNA is TGTGCCAGCAGCCCCTACACAGATACGCAGTATTTT. Amino acid sequence: CASSPYTDTQYF.

This clone was seen repeatedly, ten times or more. The chain recombines TRBV7-9 with TRBJ2-7, with TRBD2 matching 10 bases. This CDR3 is built from 15 residues. Per germline, CDR1 SEHNR and CDR2 FQNEAQ (reference sequence). The V segment lost 1 base and the J segment 3 bases; nucleotides outside the gene matches: 3. In nucleotides, the CDR3 is TGTGCCAGCAGCTTAGAGGCTAGCGGGGGCTACGAGCAGTACTTC. It is translated as CASSLEASGGYEQYF.

The V and J genes are TRBV15 and TRBJ2-2, with 9 bases lining up with TRBD2. CDR3 size: 16 residues. Trimming cost V 1 base and J 7 bases; bases outside gene matches: 7. Germline V gene sequence: CDR1 LNHNV, CDR2 YYDKDF (reference sequence). CDR3 loop: CATSRVKRGVGGELFF. Here the CDR3 DNA reads TGTGCCACCAGCAGAGTGAAGCGGGGGGTGGGCGGGGAGCTGTTTTTT.

The chain is built from TRBV5-4 and TRBJ2-3; weak D call: TRBD1 (6 bases). This CDR3 has 16 amino acids. V was clipped by 1 base and J by 2 bases, with 14 bases between them. Per germline, CDR1 SGHNT and CDR2 YYREEE (reference sequence). Here the CDR3 reads CASSLKQGRYTDTQYF. As DNA, the CDR3 is TGTGCCAGCAGCTTGAAACAGGGTCGGTACACAGATACGCAGTATTTT.

The CDR3 sequence: CASSPQGIDTQYF. The CDR3 DNA reads TGTGCCAGCAGTCCGCAGGGGATAGATACGCAGTATTTT. This chain links TRBV6-4 with TRBJ2-3; TRBD1 might be the D (6 bases). V dropped 5 bases and J dropped 5 bases, with 11 bases sitting between them. The CDR3 is 13 residues long. Germline CDR1 reads MRHNA; CDR2 reads SNTAGT.

CDR3 DNA: TGTGCCAGCAGTATAACAGGGGGAGGCTCTGATGGCTACACCTTC. This gives the protein CASSITGGGSDGYTF. The chain combines TRBV28 with TRBJ1-2; 8 bases line up with TRBD1. With 5 bases clipped from V and 6 bases from J, the junction kept 11 bases outside the gene matches. The CDR3 extends over 15 amino acids. Germline lookup yields CDR1 MDHEN and CDR2 SYDVKM.

The chain employs TRBV7-2 and TRBJ1-4; D uncertain. V gave up 5 bases and J gave up 1 base, with 8 bases separating them. Germline V lookup: CDR1 SGHTA, CDR2 FQGNSA. The CDR3 length is 14 residues. This CDR3 reads CASSRVRTNEKLFF. The DNA of the CDR3 is TGTGCCAGCAGCAGAGTTCGAACTAATGAAAAACTGTTTTTT.

The J gene is TRBJ2-2, the V gene TRBV6-5; the D gene is possibly TRBD2 (5 bases). The length of the CDR3 is 14 residues. V was shortened by 2 bases and J by 7 bases, with 11 bases between the two germline ends. CDR1 is MNHEY, CDR2 SVGAGI, per germline. The chain's CDR3 is CASSYEGWDGELFF. The CDR3 nucleotides are TGTGCCAGCAGTTACGAGGGATGGGACGGGGAGCTGTTTTTT.

The rearrangement joins TRBV7-3 to TRBJ1-4; D call uncertain. Trimming cost V 9 bases and J 6 bases, with 5 bases left between them. Germline CDR1 reads SGHTA; CDR2 reads FQGTGA. The CDR3 extends over 10 amino acids. The CDR3 reads CAREDEKLFF. The CDR3 coding sequence is TGTGCCAGGGAGGATGAAAAACTGTTTTTT. Complete variable domain (other parts from reference TRBV7-3 and TRBJ1-4): GAGVSQTPSNKVTEKGKYVELRCDPISGHTALYWYRQSLGQGPEFLIYFQGTGAADDSGLPNDRFFAVRPEGSVSTLKIQRTERGDSAVYLCAREDEKLFFGSGTQLSVL.

The V and J genes are TRBV9 and TRBJ2-1, with D tentatively TRBD1 (5 bases). The length of the CDR3 is 15 residues. Germline V gives CDR1 SGDLS, CDR2 YYNGEE. Trimming took 0 bases from V and 7 from J, leaving 14 bases between them. The CDR3 bases are TGTGCCAGCAGCGTAGTGGCAGGGCCTACGAATGAGCAGTTCTTC. Its protein product is CASSVVAGPTNEQFF. The full variable domain, rest sourced from reference TRBV9 and TRBJ2-1, is DSGVTQTPKHLITATGQRVTLRCSPRSGDLSVYWYQQSLDQGLQFLIQYYNGEERAKGNILERFSAQQFPDLHSELNLSSLELGDSALYFCASSVVAGPTNEQFFGPGTRLTVL.

The chain carries TRBV7-9 and TRBJ2-2; 9 bases are shared with TRBD2. This CDR3 has 16 amino acids. The V segment lost 5 bases and the J segment 4 bases; nucleotides outside the gene matches: 8. CDR1 SEHNR and CDR2 FQNEAQ come from the germline V gene (reference sequence). In nucleotides, the CDR3 is TGTGCCAGCAGCCCTCCTAGCGGGGTTGCCACCGGGGAGCTGTTTTTT. Its translation is CASSPPSGVATGELFF.

This chain uses TRBV20-1 with TRBJ2-1; D possibly corresponds to TRBD1 (5 bases). This CDR3 region has 10 residues. Germline-derived CDR1 and CDR2 are DFQATT and SNEGSKA (reference sequence). V shed 7 bases and J shed 8 bases, with 9 bases lying between them. CDR3: CSVRQYEQFF. CDR3 nucleotides: TGCAGTGTCCGACAGTATGAGCAGTTCTTC.

This clone was seen a few times. The chain joins TRBV6-6 to TRBJ1-1; D gene ambiguous. Per the germline V gene, CDR1 is MNHNY and CDR2 is SVGAGI (reference sequence). The CDR3 extends over 14 amino acids. V lost 6 bases and J lost 11, with 22 bases in between. The CDR3, as DNA: TGTGCCAGCAGGACGGAGGGTCGGGAGGTAGGGGCTTTCTTT. It is translated as CASRTEGREVGAFF.

The chain couples TRBV7-9 to TRBJ2-2; 9 bases are shared with TRBD1. In germline, CDR1 is SEHNR, CDR2 FQNEAQ (reference sequence). Trimming at V came to 6 bases and at J to 4 bases, leaving 3 bases not matched to a gene. CDR3 size: 14 residues. CDR3: CASRLTGGTGELFF. CDR3 bases: TGTGCCAGCAGGTTGACAGGGGGCACCGGGGAGCTGTTTTTT.

The chain is built from TRBV2 and TRBJ1-5; D gene uncertain. CDR3 length equals 15 residues. V lost 4 bases to trimming and J lost 0 bases, with 10 bases between them. Germline CDR1 SNHLY, CDR2 FYNNEI. The CDR3 region is CASSAPGNSNQPQHF. CDR3 DNA sequence: TGTGCCAGCAGTGCTCCGGGAAATAGCAATCAGCCCCAGCATTTT.

CDR3 amino acids: CAISGQGNTEAFF. The CDR3 DNA sequence: TGTGCCATCAGTGGACAGGGGAACACTGAAGCTTTCTTT. This sequence joins TRBV10-3 and TRBJ1-1, with 7 bases lining up with TRBD1. Germline V lookup: CDR1 ENHRY, CDR2 SYGVKD. CDR3 length equals 13 residues. The trim removed 4 bases at V and 1 base at J, leaving 0 bases unmatched.

The chain uses TRBV5-1 and TRBJ2-1; D possibly corresponds to TRBD1 (6 bases). The CDR3 contains 15 residues. CDR1 is SGHRS and CDR2 is YFSETQ in the germline V gene. V was trimmed by 1 base and J by 4 bases, leaving 12 bases between them. Written as DNA, the CDR3 is TGCGCCAGCAGCTTGTTACAGGGTGGGTACAATGAGCAGTTCTTC. Encoded protein: CASSLLQGGYNEQFF.

As to this clone: Other DNA sequences from this sample encode an identical CDR3 as well. This sequence joins TRBV7-3 and TRBJ2-5; possibly TRBD1 for D (5 bases). Germline CDR1 is SGHTA and CDR2 is FQGTGA. V was cut by 5 bases and J by 3 bases, with 10 bases left in between. This CDR3 comprises 13 residues. The CDR3 DNA reads TGTGCCAGCAGCCCAACAGGAGAAGAGACCCAGTACTTC. Protein: CASSPTGEETQYF.

The rearrangement uses TRBV29-1 and TRBJ1-4, with D perhaps matching TRBD1 (6 bases). Germline CDR1 SQVTM, CDR2 ANQGSEA. CDR3 length: 13 residues. V lost 3 bases to trimming and J lost 5 bases, with 10 bases between them. The CDR3 region is CSVERTENEKLFF. The CDR3 bases are TGCAGCGTTGAGAGGACAGAGAATGAAAAACTGTTTTTT. Based on the CDR3 plus reference TRBV29-1 and TRBJ1-4, the full variable domain is SAVISQKPSRDICQRGTSLTIQCQVDSQVTMMFWYRQQPGQSLTLIATANQGSEATYESGFVIDKFPISRPNLTFSTLTVSNMSPEDSSIYLCSVERTENEKLFFGSGTQLSVL.

The chain recombines TRBV2 with TRBJ2-1; the match to TRBD2 covers 9 bases. Trimming cost V 0 bases and J 14 bases; bases outside gene matches: 8. Germline V gives CDR1 SNHLY, CDR2 FYNNEI. This CDR3 contains 14 residues. The CDR3 coding sequence is TGTGCCAGCAGTGAAGCGCTTGCGGGGGGGCAAGAGTTCTTC. Protein sequence: CASSEALAGGQEFF.

The J gene is TRBJ2-7, the V gene TRBV27, with a tentative D call TRBD2 (5 bases). Germline V CDR1 and CDR2: MNHEY, SMNVEV (reference sequence). Between the trimmed V and J ends, which lost 5 bases and 3 bases, there was a span of 11 bases. The CDR3 contains 13 residues. CDR3 protein: CASSPPRGYEQYF. CDR3 DNA: TGTGCCAGCAGTCCTCCTCGGGGCTACGAGCAGTACTTC.

The genes are TRBV7-8 and TRBJ2-1, with D possibly matching TRBD2 (5 bases). CDR3 length: 19 residues. Looked up from germline, CDR1 is SGHVS and CDR2 is FQNEAQ. V lost 5 bases to trimming and J lost 0 bases, with 23 bases between them. CDR3 DNA sequence: TGTGCCAGCAGCCCAGTACCCCTGGGGAGCACGAGCTCCTACAATGAGCAGTTCTTC. Amino acids: CASSPVPLGSTSSYNEQFF.

The chain carries TRBV5-1 and TRBJ2-7; TRBD1 agrees at 7 bases. CDR3 length: 19 residues. Germline loops: CDR1 SGHRS, CDR2 YFSETQ. V lost 0 bases, J lost 7 bases, and 22 bases stayed unmatched. CDR3 sequence: CASSLGWGQGDSRTGEQYF. The CDR3 DNA reads as TGCGCCAGCAGCTTGGGGTGGGGCCAAGGGGACAGTAGGACGGGGGAGCAGTACTTC.

This chain joins TRBV27 and TRBJ2-2; D is unclear. The V gene's germline CDR1 is MNHEY and CDR2 SMNVEV (reference sequence). V gave up 6 bases and J gave up 0 bases, with 8 bases separating them. The CDR3 covers 14 residues. CDR3 in DNA: TGTGCCAGCAGACTCATAGCGAACACCGGGGAGCTGTTTTTT. Translating it yields CASRLIANTGELFF.

This clone appeared a single time. J is TRBJ2-2 and V is TRBV7-8; 8 bases agree with TRBD2. The CDR3 covers 15 residues. V lost 5 bases, J lost 7 bases, and 9 bases stayed unmatched. Germline CDR1 reads SGHVS; CDR2 reads FQNEAQ. In DNA form, the CDR3 reads TGTGCCAGCAGCGACTTAGCGGGGAAAGACGGGGAGCTGTTTTTT. As protein: CASSDLAGKDGELFF.

This chain connects TRBV5-4 to TRBJ2-7; possible D gene TRBD1, 6 bases. This CDR3 has 14 residues. The germline gives CDR1 SGHNT, CDR2 YYREEE (reference sequence). Between the trimmed V and J ends, which lost 4 bases and 4 bases, there was a span of 15 bases. CDR3 nucleotides: TGTGCCAGCAGCCCCGGGACATCGTCTTACGAGCAGTACTTC. Protein product: CASSPGTSSYEQYF.

The chain carries TRBV2 and TRBJ1-6; 8 bases align to TRBD1. Germline CDR1 SNHLY, CDR2 FYNNEI. The V and J ends lost 4 bases and 8 bases, in that order; junction bases with no gene match: 4. This CDR3 region has 14 residues. The CDR3 spells CASSAGGAHSPLHF. CDR3 sequence (DNA): TGTGCCAGCAGTGCAGGGGGCGCACATTCACCCCTCCACTTT.

This clone was seen a handful of times. The CDR3 bases are TGCGCCAGCAGCCAAGTTTTGGGACAGAGCAACGTCCTGACTTTC. Its translation: CASSQVLGQSNVLTF. The chain links TRBV4-3 to TRBJ2-6, with TRBD1 matching over 7 bases. With V trimmed by 1 base and J by 9 bases, 6 bases remained unmatched. CDR1 is LGHNA, CDR2 YSLEER, per germline. This CDR3 comprises 15 residues.